Listed below are T cell receptor beta chains from one sample, sequenced in a study. TCRdb re-called the RT-PCR reads through MiXCR, storing one row per CDR3 protein. The data contain more than 600,000 distinct CDR3 sequences, about 14% of them singletons. Sequencing was done on a sample of memory CD4+ T cells from blood. Source of these receptors: a female donor in good health, serving as a healthy control. CDR3s include the opening cysteine and the closing phenylalanine or tryptophan. Each record gives: clone size, J gene, V gene, D gene, CDR3 DNA, CDR3 protein. The D gene is left open where the match is weak. Clone size is not always given. Where it is, it says once, few, many or a class for expanded clones.

clone_size: .
j_call: TRBJ2-7
v_call: TRBV21-1
d_call: .
cdr3_nt: TGTGCCAGCAGCCGCCCTTACAGCTCCTACGAGCAGTACTTC
cdr3_aa: CASSRPYSSYEQYF

clone_size: .
j_call: TRBJ1-2
v_call: TRBV6-1
d_call: .
cdr3_nt: TGTGCCAGCAGTTCCGGGACATCGACTCAGTTCGGCTACACCTTC
cdr3_aa: CASSSGTSTQFGYTF

clone_size: many
j_call: TRBJ2-3
v_call: TRBV7-9
d_call: .
cdr3_nt: TGTGCCAGCAGCCAGGGAGGAGGGCAACGTGATACGCAGTATTTT
cdr3_aa: CASSQGGGQRDTQYF

clone_size: many
j_call: TRBJ2-7
v_call: TRBV10-3
d_call: .
cdr3_nt: TGTGCCATCAGTGGAATGGGCGAGCAGTACTTC
cdr3_aa: CAISGMGEQYF

clone_size: .
j_call: TRBJ2-1
v_call: TRBV24-1
d_call: TRBD2
cdr3_nt: TGTGCCACCAGTGATTGGGGGACTAGCGGGATCAAATCGTCGAGGCAGTTCTTC
cdr3_aa: CATSDWGTSGIKSSRQFF

clone_size: many
j_call: TRBJ1-5
v_call: TRBV20-1
d_call: .
cdr3_nt: TGCAGTGCTAGAGATAAGATCCGGGCCCTTAGCAATCAGCCCCAGCATTTT
cdr3_aa: CSARDKIRALSNQPQHF

clone_size: many
j_call: TRBJ1-1
v_call: TRBV11-2
d_call: .
cdr3_nt: TGTGCCAGCAGGCTACAGGGCCGGAACACTGAAGCTTTCTTT
cdr3_aa: CASRLQGRNTEAFF

clone_size: .
j_call: TRBJ2-7
v_call: TRBV20-1
d_call: .
cdr3_nt: TGCAGTGCTACTCTCACCTACGAGCAGTACTTC
cdr3_aa: CSATLTYEQYF

clone_size: many
j_call: TRBJ1-2
v_call: TRBV7-2
d_call: .
cdr3_nt: TGTGCCAGCAGCTTGGGAGATGGCTACACCTTC
cdr3_aa: CASSLGDGYTF

clone_size: .
j_call: TRBJ1-5
v_call: TRBV7-2
d_call: .
cdr3_nt: TGTGCCAGCAGCTTATGGGGTGGGATGGGGCAGCCCCAGCATTTT
cdr3_aa: CASSLWGGMGQPQHF

clone_size: many
j_call: TRBJ2-3
v_call: TRBV5-6
d_call: TRBD2
cdr3_nt: TGTGCCACCCAGGCGGCGGGAGGGCTTAGCACAGATACGCAGTATTTT
cdr3_aa: CATQAAGGLSTDTQYF

clone_size: .
j_call: TRBJ2-3
v_call: TRBV4-2
d_call: TRBD2
cdr3_nt: TGTGCCAGCAGCCAAGTCAAAGCGGGAGGGCCCACAGATACGCAGTATTTT
cdr3_aa: CASSQVKAGGPTDTQYF

clone_size: few
j_call: TRBJ2-1
v_call: TRBV15
d_call: .
cdr3_nt: TGTGCCACCAGCAGAGTAAGTGAGCAGTTCTTC
cdr3_aa: CATSRVSEQFF

clone_size: few
j_call: TRBJ2-7
v_call: TRBV7-9
d_call: .
cdr3_nt: TGTGCCAGCAGCTGGGGGGCGGGAGTTGACGAGCAGTACTTC
cdr3_aa: CASSWGAGVDEQYF

clone_size: few
j_call: TRBJ2-5
v_call: TRBV5-1
d_call: TRBD1
cdr3_nt: TGCGCCACCACCAGGACAGGGTACCGACAAGAGACCCAGTACTTC
cdr3_aa: CATTRTGYRQETQYF

clone_size: .
j_call: TRBJ1-5
v_call: TRBV18
d_call: .
cdr3_nt: TGTGCCAGCTCATACACCCTTAATCAGCCCCAGCATTTT
cdr3_aa: CASSYTLNQPQHF

clone_size: few
j_call: TRBJ1-5
v_call: TRBV7-2
d_call: .
cdr3_nt: TGTGCCAGCAGCTCTGCCGCTCAGCCCCAGCATTTT
cdr3_aa: CASSSAAQPQHF

clone_size: few
j_call: TRBJ2-7
v_call: TRBV20-1
d_call: .
cdr3_nt: TGCAGTGCCACCCCGGGGCGAGCGCACTCCTACGAGCAGTACTTC
cdr3_aa: CSATPGRAHSYEQYF